This T cell receptor (beta chain) was retrieved from a study of graft-versus-host responses after intestinal transplantation. Study context: Transplants were multivisceral, liver-intestinal, or isolated intestinal. Study-wide results and caveats: Early after transplant, HvG declines were associated with peak levels of circulating GvH clones. Recipient marrow harbored GvH clones, some of which surfaced first in ileum or blood.

Libraries were prepared by immunoSEQ multiplex PCR; TCRdb keeps only in-frame clonotypes and omits some of them. The profile covers 24,000 or so clones, with 70% to 90% appearing a single time and 1% to 1.3% taken by the ten largest. In the case of this clone: Its antigen is as yet unknown.

This specimen was PBMCs, taken approximately four weeks after intestinal transplant. The clonotype comes from a human patient who received an intestinal transplant, so some T cells may come from the graft donor.

The CDR3 reads CASSQVRVGNIQYF. The CDR3 DNA sequence: TGCGCCAGCAGCCAAGTAAGGGTCGGGAACATTCAGTACTTC. The chain has TRBV4-1 and TRBJ2-4; unclear D gene. Trimming cost V 1 base and J 7 bases, with 11 bases left between them. Germline V gene sequence: CDR1 MGHRA, CDR2 YSYEKL. The CDR3 consists of 14 residues.